This entry lists 21 T cell receptor beta chains sequenced from one sample in a study of T cell responses to AZD1222 COVID-19 vaccine. TCRdb keeps only in-frame clones here, not all; method: immunoSEQ multiplex PCR. The repertoire has around 120,000 clones, approximately 87% of them found once; the top ten carry less than 4%. Sequencing used peripheral blood, obtained on day 0 of AZD1222 vaccination. All receptors come from an adult in good health.

The gene calls are TRBV29-1 and TRBJ2-1; D is possibly TRBD1 or TRBD2 (5 bases each). This CDR3 has 18 amino acids. CDR1 SQVTM and CDR2 ANQGSEA come from the germline V gene. V lost 0 bases, J lost 8 bases, and 26 bases lay in between. CDR3 loop: CSVEEFGGNLRGLYEQFF. The CDR3 DNA reads TGCAGCGTTGAAGAATTCGGCGGTAACTTGAGGGGTTTATATGAGCAGTTCTTC.

The chain is built from TRBV27 and TRBJ1-1; D ambiguous. The V and J ends lost 2 bases and 4 bases respectively, with 11 bases between them. The CDR3 is made up of 14 amino acids. Germline CDR1 MNHEY, CDR2 SMNVEV (reference sequence). The CDR3: CASSLRAGSTEAFF. The CDR3 region has the DNA TGTGCCAGCAGTTTAAGGGCGGGGAGCACTGAAGCTTTCTTT.

In its sample, this clone was seen a few times. The chain uses TRBV6-5 and TRBJ1-1, with a weak D call TRBD1 (6 bases). V was shortened by 2 bases and J by 0 bases, with 10 bases between the two germline ends. Germline values: CDR1 MNHEY, CDR2 SVGAGI. This CDR3 spans 15 amino acids. The CDR3 spells CASSYGTRVNTEAFF. Here the CDR3 DNA reads TGTGCCAGCAGTTACGGGACAAGGGTGAACACTGAAGCTTTCTTT.

The rearrangement uses TRBV11-2 and TRBJ1-3; D ambiguous. Germline V gives CDR1 SGHAT, CDR2 FQNNGV. Trimming removed 0 bases at V and 2 bases at J, with 17 bases between. The CDR3 is 18 amino acids. The CDR3 sequence is CASSLEGPTVVPGNTIYF. CDR3 bases: TGTGCCAGCAGCTTAGAAGGCCCGACGGTTGTCCCTGGAAACACCATATATTTT. Variable domain in full (rest from reference TRBV11-2 and TRBJ1-3): EAGVAQSPRYKIIEKRQSVAFWCNPISGHATLYWYQQILGQGPKLLIQFQNNGVVDDSQLPKDRFSAERLKGVDSTLKIQPAKLEDSAVYLCASSLEGPTVVPGNTIYFGEGSWLTVV.

The rearrangement uses TRBV27 and TRBJ2-5; perhaps TRBD1 as D (6 bases). The V end lost 6 bases, the J end lost 1 base, and 9 bases lay between the germline ends. CDR1 and CDR2 (germline): MNHEY, SMNVEV (reference sequence). This CDR3 has 13 amino acids. The CDR3 is CASRKQGQETQYF. CDR3 nucleotides: TGTGCCAGCAGGAAACAGGGCCAAGAGACCCAGTACTTC.

The chain carries TRBV29-1 and TRBJ2-1; unclear D gene. The CDR3 loop spans 11 amino acids. V lost 8 bases and J 4 bases, leaving 9 bases between the germline ends. The germline gives CDR1 SQVTM, CDR2 ANQGSEA. The CDR3 protein is CSLTRYNEQFF. In DNA, the CDR3 is TGCAGCCTGACTCGATACAATGAGCAGTTCTTC.

The rearrangement joins TRBV5-1 to TRBJ2-2; perhaps TRBD1 as D (6 bases). The CDR3 totals 18 residues. Trimming left V 2 bases short and J 0 bases short, with 17 bases between. CDR1 and CDR2 from the germline V gene are SGHRS and YFSETQ. The CDR3 DNA follows: TGCGCCAGCAGCTTTGGGCTCCAGGGGTCGGCGAACACCGGGGAGCTGTTTTTT. This encodes CASSFGLQGSANTGELFF.

CDR3 amino acids: CASSLLSGTYEQYF. The DNA of the CDR3 is TGTGCCAGCAGCTTATTGTCTGGGACCTACGAGCAGTACTTC. V and J are TRBV7-9 and TRBJ2-7; unclear D gene. Trimming shortened V by 2 bases and J by 2 bases, and 10 bases separated the two germline ends. This CDR3 region has 14 residues. Germline assignment: CDR1 SEHNR and CDR2 FQNEAQ (reference sequence).

This chain uses TRBV4-2 with TRBJ1-4; 9 bases are shared with TRBD1. The germline gives CDR1 LGHNA, CDR2 YNFKEQ. J lost 8 bases, V lost 2 bases, and 9 bases had no gene match. CDR3 length: 16 residues. The DNA of the CDR3 is TGTGCCAGCAGCCAATGGACAGGGGAAGCGGAAGAAAAACTGTTTTTT. Protein product: CASSQWTGEAEEKLFF.

CDR3: CASSRSSGGPADTQYF. CDR3 sequence (DNA): TGCGCCAGCAGCAGAAGTAGCGGGGGGCCGGCAGATACGCAGTATTTT. The V gene is TRBV5-1, the J gene TRBJ2-3; 10 positions agree with TRBD2. J gave up 4 bases and V 4 bases, and 9 bases lay outside the gene matches. This CDR3 comprises 16 residues. Germline CDR1 SGHRS, CDR2 YFSETQ.

This clone was counted only a few times. The rearrangement joins TRBV5-6 to TRBJ1-1; tentatively, D is TRBD1 (5 bases). The germline V and J ends were trimmed by 3 bases and 6 bases, with 18 bases remaining between them. The V gene's germline CDR1 is SGHDT and CDR2 YYEEEE. CDR3 length: 15 amino acids. CDR3 amino acids: CASSSGPKGGPEAFF. The CDR3 nucleotides are TGTGCCAGCAGCTCGGGACCGAAGGGCGGACCTGAAGCTTTCTTT. Filled out from reference TRBV5-6 and TRBJ1-1, the complete variable domain reads DAGVTQSPTHLIKTRGQQVTLRCSPKSGHDTVSWYQQALGQGPQFIFQYYEEEERQRGNFPDRFSGHQFPNYSSELNVNALLLGDSALYLCASSSGPKGGPEAFFGQGTRLTVV.

This chain uses TRBV10-3 with TRBJ1-6, with 8 bases matching TRBD1. The V gene's germline CDR1 is ENHRY and CDR2 SYGVKD. The trim removed 7 bases at V and 8 bases at J, leaving 13 bases unmatched. The CDR3 spans 16 residues. CDR3 bases: TGTGCCATCAAGGATACAGGGGGTTCGTGGGATTCACCCCTCCACTTT. As protein: CAIKDTGGSWDSPLHF.

V and J are TRBV7-7 and TRBJ2-1; 15 bases map to TRBD2. The CDR3 spans 17 residues. Germline V CDR1 and CDR2: SSHAT, FNYEAQ (reference sequence). V lost 5 bases, J lost 4 bases, and 6 bases stayed unmatched. CDR3 sequence reads: CASSAGTSGGMYNEQFF. Written as DNA, the CDR3 is TGTGCCAGCAGCGCAGGGACTAGCGGGGGGATGTACAATGAGCAGTTCTTC.

In regard to this clone: At the DNA level, this CDR3 is encoded by other sequences in the same sample as well. This chain connects TRBV7-9 to TRBJ1-5; 7 bases map to TRBD1. Germline CDR1 SEHNR, CDR2 FQNEAQ (reference sequence). This CDR3 region has 14 residues. Trimming cost V 5 bases and J 1 base; bases outside gene matches: 2. The CDR3 reads CASSLGQSNQPQHF. The CDR3 DNA is TGTGCCAGCAGCCTGGGACAGAGCAATCAGCCCCAGCATTTT.

This chain joins TRBV6-5 and TRBJ1-2, with 7 bases fitting TRBD1. There are 13 residues in the CDR3. Germline trimming cut 5 bases from V and 4 bases from J; bases unmatched to any gene: 4. Germline loops: CDR1 MNHEY, CDR2 SVGAGI. CDR3 nucleotide sequence: TGTGCCAGCAGTACCCGACAGGGCTATGGCTACACCTTC. It encodes CASSTRQGYGYTF.

This sequence joins TRBV18 and TRBJ1-1, with D tentatively TRBD1 (5 bases). The V end lost 3 bases, the J end lost 1 base, and 21 bases lay between the germline ends. Looked up from germline, CDR1 is KGHSH and CDR2 is LQKENI. CDR3 length: 18 residues. CDR3 residues: CASSPLIRGGGGNTEAFF. The CDR3 nucleotides are TGTGCCAGCTCACCCCTGATTCGCGGAGGCGGGGGGAACACTGAAGCTTTCTTT.

The rearrangement links TRBV7-3 to TRBJ1-5, with 7 bases identical to TRBD1. The CDR3 extends over 14 amino acids. V was clipped by 2 bases and J by 6 bases; unmatched bases: 4. Germline values: CDR1 SGHTA, CDR2 FQGTGA. The CDR3 protein is CASSLLAGGQPQHF. In nucleotides, the CDR3 is TGTGCCAGCAGCTTACTGGCAGGGGGTCAGCCCCAGCATTTT.

This clone has only one observation. This chain connects TRBV6-5 to TRBJ1-1, with a possible D match to TRBD1 (5 bases). CDR3 length equals 15 residues. The V gene lost 0 bases and the J gene lost 4 bases, with 12 bases spanning the gap. Looked up from germline, CDR1 is MNHEY and CDR2 is SVGAGI. The CDR3, as DNA: TGTGCCAGCAGTTACTCGACACAGGTTAGCACTGAAGCTTTCTTT. It encodes CASSYSTQVSTEAFF.

The chain is built from TRBV6-4 and TRBJ2-1, with 12 bases that match TRBD2. CDR1 is MRHNA, CDR2 SNTAGT, per germline. The V gene end was trimmed by 6 bases and the J gene end by 6 bases; junction bases not matched to a gene: 15. The CDR3 totals 18 residues. In DNA, the CDR3 is TGTGCCAGCAGGGATCCTCATAAACTAGCGGGGGGAACCAATGAGCAGTTCTTC. It is translated as CASRDPHKLAGGTNEQFF.

The rearrangement uses TRBV11-3 and TRBJ1-1; a weak D match, TRBD1 (6 bases). The CDR3 consists of 14 residues. CDR1 SGHNT and CDR2 YENEEA come from the germline V gene. The V gene lost 5 bases and the J gene lost 3 bases, with 13 bases spanning the gap. In DNA form, the CDR3 reads TGTGCCAGCAGCATAGGGGGACCTTACACTGAAGCTTTCTTT. Translation gives CASSIGGPYTEAFF.

This chain joins TRBV4-3 and TRBJ1-3, with D possibly being TRBD1 (5 bases). The CDR3 totals 16 residues. Trimming stripped 0 bases from V and 0 bases from J, with 9 bases between. Germline-derived CDR1 and CDR2 are LGHNA and YSLEER. The CDR3 bases are TGCGCCAGCAGCCAAGAGCTGGACATCTCTGGAAACACCATATATTTT. Translated, it gives CASSQELDISGNTIYF.